The rows below give T cell receptor beta chains drawn from one sample of a study of vaccination and CD4 T cells after COVID-19. MiXCR, run by TCRdb on the PCR reads, gives a single entry per CDR3 protein. This sample has approximately 20,000 distinct CDR3 sequences; 65% to 80% occur once, and the top ten carry about a sixth. Which antigens these TCRs recognize remains unknown. Material: CD4+ T cells from blood, cultured in vitro, obtained after SARS-CoV-2 vaccination. All receptors derive from a human donor who received a COVID-19 vaccine. Each CDR3 is given with its conserved first and last residue. A D gene is named only where the DNA matches it firmly. Some rows have no size entry. The others give once, few or many, or a class for an expanded clone.

cdr3_aa cdr3_nt v_call d_call j_call clone_size
CASSKGSSHLYSPLHF TGTGCCAGCAGCAAAGGCTCATCGCATCTGTATTCACCCCTCCACTTT TRBV21-1 . TRBJ1-6 .
CSVEVVAGDTQYF TGCAGCGTTGAAGTAGTAGCTGGAGATACGCAGTATTTT TRBV29-1 . TRBJ2-3 .
CASRKQDPPYEQYF TGTGCCAGCAGAAAACAGGACCCCCCCTACGAGCAGTACTTC TRBV6-1 . TRBJ2-7 .
CASSEALIHGYTF TGTGCCAGCAGTGAAGCGCTTATTCATGGCTACACCTTC TRBV6-1 . TRBJ1-2 few
CASSVGQGAGGYTF TGTGCCAGCAGCGTAGGACAGGGGGCTGGAGGCTACACCTTC TRBV9 TRBD1 TRBJ1-2 .
CATSRGTGFGYTF TGTGCCACCAGCAGAGGGACAGGGTTTGGCTACACCTTC TRBV15 TRBD1 TRBJ1-2 .
CASSPQGTGGARDTQYF TGTGCCAGCAGCCCCCAGGGGACAGGGGGCGCGAGAGATACGCAGTATTTT TRBV7-6 TRBD1 TRBJ2-3 .
CASSEEGRDGYTF TGTGCCAGCAGTGAAGAAGGGAGGGATGGCTACACCTTC TRBV2 . TRBJ1-2 .
CATSGLGPGETQYF TGTGCCACCAGTGGCCTCGGGCCGGGGGAGACCCAGTACTTC TRBV24-1 . TRBJ2-5 once
CASSLVRGAGELFF TGTGCCAGCAGCTTAGTTAGGGGCGCCGGGGAGCTGTTTTTT TRBV7-8 . TRBJ2-2 .
CASSPQQDTYNSPLHF TGTGCCAGCAGTCCGCAACAGGACACCTATAATTCACCCCTCCACTTT TRBV28 . TRBJ1-6 once
CASSLGGTGNTIYF TGTGCCAGCAGTCTCGGGGGGACTGGAAACACCATATATTTT TRBV12-3/TRBV12-4 . TRBJ1-3 few
CASSFRGVDSNQPQHF TGTGCCAGCAGTTTCAGGGGAGTGGATAGCAATCAGCCCCAGCATTTT TRBV27 . TRBJ1-5 .
CASSEDRGRTEAFF TGTGCCAGCAGTGAGGACAGGGGGAGGACTGAAGCTTTCTTT TRBV6-1 TRBD1 TRBJ1-1 .
CAWSVRLQGDSPLHF TGTGCCTGGAGTGTACGTTTACAGGGGGATTCACCCCTCCACTTT TRBV30 TRBD1 TRBJ1-6 few
CASSDSGTGSWEGNTIYF TGCGCCAGCAGTGACTCCGGGACAGGGTCGTGGGAAGGAAACACCATATATTTT TRBV10-1 TRBD1 TRBJ1-3 .
CASSEAPGQGWEYSNQPQHF TGTGCCAGCAGTGAAGCACCGGGCCAGGGGTGGGAGTATAGCAATCAGCCCCAGCATTTT TRBV6-1 . TRBJ1-5 once
CASSSQGSYEQYF TGTGCCAGCAGCTCACAGGGTTCCTACGAGCAGTACTTC TRBV7-9 . TRBJ2-7 .
CASRLSPSGGYQETQYF TGTGCCAGCAGGCTGAGTCCTAGCGGGGGGTACCAAGAGACCCAGTACTTC TRBV7-6 TRBD2 TRBJ2-5 .
CASTPPAPGSNQPQHF TGTGCCAGCACTCCGCCCGCCCCGGGTAGCAATCAGCCCCAGCATTTT TRBV6-1 . TRBJ1-5 .
CASTLAGTPRTDTQYF TGTGCCAGCACCTTAGCCGGGACTCCCCGCACAGATACGCAGTATTTT TRBV7-2 . TRBJ2-3 once
CASGLGTSLDTQYF TGCGCCAGCGGCCTTGGGACTAGCTTAGATACGCAGTATTTT TRBV5-1 TRBD2 TRBJ2-3 .
CASSTDRGNSPLHF TGTGCCAGCAGCACGGACAGGGGAAATTCACCCCTCCACTTT TRBV7-9 TRBD1 TRBJ1-6 once
CASSETGRGGANVLTF TGTGCCAGCAGTGAAACAGGCAGAGGGGGGGCCAACGTCCTGACTTTC TRBV25-1 . TRBJ2-6 .
CSADVNTEAFF TGCAGTGCTGACGTGAACACTGAAGCTTTCTTT TRBV20-1 . TRBJ1-1 .
CSARGGPGSMAQYF TGCAGTGCTAGAGGGGGGCCCGGGAGCATGGCGCAGTATTTT TRBV20-1 . TRBJ2-3 .
CASSLEPGLIQANEKLFF TGTGCCAGCAGTTTGGAGCCAGGGCTTATTCAAGCTAATGAAAAACTGTTTTTT TRBV12-3/TRBV12-4 . TRBJ1-4 .
CASSETSGGTDTQYF TGTGCCAGCAGCGAGACTAGCGGGGGCACAGATACGCAGTATTTT TRBV7-3 TRBD2 TRBJ2-3 .
CSALTGNYGYTF TGCAGTGCCCTGACAGGGAACTATGGCTACACCTTC TRBV20-1 TRBD1 TRBJ1-2 .
CATSRRVGQGAPEAFF TGTGCCACCAGCAGACGGGTAGGACAGGGGGCTCCTGAAGCTTTCTTT TRBV15 TRBD1 TRBJ1-1 .
CAWSGTSGGAGTDTQYF TGTGCCTGGTCCGGGACTAGCGGGGGGGCGGGCACAGATACGCAGTATTTT TRBV30 TRBD2 TRBJ2-3 few
CATSGLKGGFRLEAFF TGTGCCACCAGTGGACTGAAAGGGGGGTTTCGCCTTGAAGCTTTCTTT TRBV6-1 . TRBJ1-1 few